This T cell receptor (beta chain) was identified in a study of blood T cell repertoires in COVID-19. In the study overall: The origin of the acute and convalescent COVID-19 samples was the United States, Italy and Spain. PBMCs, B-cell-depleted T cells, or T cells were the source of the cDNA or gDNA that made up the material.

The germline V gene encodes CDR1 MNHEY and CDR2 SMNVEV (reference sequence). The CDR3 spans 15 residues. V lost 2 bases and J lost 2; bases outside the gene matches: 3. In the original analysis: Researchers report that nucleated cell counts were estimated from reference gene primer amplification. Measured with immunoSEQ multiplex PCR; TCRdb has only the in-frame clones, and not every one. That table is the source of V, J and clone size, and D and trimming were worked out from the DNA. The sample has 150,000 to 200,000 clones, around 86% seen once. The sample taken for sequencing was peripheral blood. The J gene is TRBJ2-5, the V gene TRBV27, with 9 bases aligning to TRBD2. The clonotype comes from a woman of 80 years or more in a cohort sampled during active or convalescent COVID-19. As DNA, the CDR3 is TGTGCCAGCAGTTTAACAGCGGGGGGACAAGAGACCCAGTACTTC. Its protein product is CASSLTAGGQETQYF.